This is a list of T cell receptor beta chains from one sample in a study of shared T cell receptors in the human thymus. Some clones are missing from TCRdb's copy, which holds only in-frame ones; the method was immunoSEQ multiplex PCR. This table holds 720,000 or so clones, 80% to 90% found once. This sample was shared with a second study, whose subject was human thymus T cells.

Sequencing was done on a sample of thymocytes. These receptors all stem from a girl less than two years old with a congenital heart defect. Each CDR3 is given with its conserved first and last residue. D genes are given only for firm matches. Not every row has a clone size; where given, it reads once, few, many or a size class.

cdr3_aa cdr3_nt j_call clone_size d_call v_call
CASSFDSIPGQGQFF TGTGCCAGCAGCTTTGACAGTATCCCGGGCCAGGGGCAGTTCTTC TRBJ2-1 NA NA TRBV5-6
CASRVRGAGYGYTF TGTGCCAGCAGGGTCAGGGGAGCAGGCTATGGCTACACCTTC TRBJ1-2 NA NA TRBV27
CATSRALDWTESTDTQYF TGTGCCACCAGCAGAGCCCTGGACTGGACCGAAAGCACAGATACGCAGTATTTT TRBJ2-3 few NA TRBV15
CASRDRGRMNTEAFF TGTGCCAGCAGGGACAGGGGGCGAATGAACACTGAAGCTTTCTTT TRBJ1-1 NA TRBD1 TRBV6-5
CASSSDRGGWSPLHF TGCGCCAGCAGCTCTGACAGGGGCGGATGGTCACCCCTCCACTTT TRBJ1-6 once TRBD1 TRBV5-1
CASSLDRDRETQYF TGTGCCAGCAGCCTTGACAGGGATCGGGAGACCCAGTACTTC TRBJ2-5 NA TRBD1 TRBV11-3
CSANGTEAFF TGCAGTGCTAACGGCACTGAAGCTTTCTTT TRBJ1-1 NA NA TRBV20-1
CNPDRGHGYTF TGCAACCCGGACAGGGGGCATGGCTACACCTTC TRBJ1-2 NA TRBD1 TRBV20-1
CASSLGRAGNSPLHF TGTGCCAGCAGTTTGGGCAGGGCGGGAAATTCACCCCTCCACTTT TRBJ1-6 few NA TRBV28
CASSECGGTSGGAIYNEQFF TGTGCCAGCAGTGAATGTGGGGGGACTAGCGGGGGGGCCATCTACAATGAGCAGTTCTTC TRBJ2-1 NA TRBD2 TRBV2
CASSSPGVREAFF TGTGCCAGCAGCTCCCCCGGGGTGAGGGAAGCTTTCTTT TRBJ1-1 NA NA TRBV5-6
CASSSPEVYEQYF TGCGCCAGCAGCTCCCCGGAGGTCTACGAGCAGTACTTC TRBJ2-7 once NA TRBV5-1
CASSVAGCYTF TGTGCCAGCAGCGTTGCAGGGTGCTACACCTTC TRBJ1-2 NA NA TRBV9
CASSLGTGGEGELFF TGTGCCAGCAGCTTAGGGACAGGGGGCGAAGGGGAGCTGTTTTTT TRBJ2-2 NA TRBD1 TRBV9
CASSPRQGISYEQYF TGTGCCAGCAGCCCAAGACAGGGAATCTCCTACGAGCAGTACTTC TRBJ2-7 NA TRBD1 TRBV2
CASRQNVNTEAFF TGTGCCAGCCGACAGAACGTGAACACTGAAGCTTTCTTT TRBJ1-1 NA NA TRBV2
CASSHWDTSTDTQYF TGTGCCAGCAGCCATTGGGACACTTCCACAGATACGCAGTATTTT TRBJ2-3 NA NA TRBV14
CSVDGWGDGENTEAFF TGCAGCGTTGACGGGTGGGGGGACGGCGAAAACACTGAAGCTTTCTTT TRBJ1-1 NA NA TRBV29-1
CASSLAEDGYTF TGCGCCAGCAGCTTGGCAGAGGATGGCTACACCTTC TRBJ1-2 once NA TRBV5-1
CASTLDRGGSPLHF TGTGCCAGCACTCTAGACAGGGGGGGTTCACCCCTCCACTTT TRBJ1-6 NA TRBD1 TRBV6-1
CASSLGHQNTGELFF TGCGCCAGCAGCTTGGGACACCAAAACACCGGGGAGCTGTTTTTT TRBJ2-2 NA NA TRBV5-1
CASIPRRRDREPDTQYF TGTGCCAGCATCCCCCGAAGGCGGGACAGGGAGCCAGATACGCAGTATTTT TRBJ2-3 few TRBD1 TRBV27
CATSRDRWGRVSYEQYF TGTGCCACCAGCAGAGATAGATGGGGCAGGGTCTCCTACGAGCAGTACTTC TRBJ2-7 NA NA TRBV15
CASSVTGSQPQHF TGTGCCAGCAGCGTGACAGGTAGCCAGCCCCAGCATTTT TRBJ1-5 NA NA TRBV9
CASSQDGTPENTEAFF TGTGCCAGCAGCCAAGACGGGACACCAGAAAACACTGAAGCTTTCTTT TRBJ1-1 NA NA TRBV14
CASSWTSGGYNEQFF TGTGCCAGCAGCTGGACTAGCGGGGGGTACAATGAGCAGTTCTTC TRBJ2-1 few TRBD2 TRBV5-4
CASSQEIAGARNNNEQFF TGTGCCAGCAGCCAGGAAATAGCGGGGGCCCGAAATAACAATGAGCAGTTCTTC TRBJ2-1 few TRBD2 TRBV16
CASSLMSDREERSYTF TGCGCCAGCAGCTTGATGAGCGACAGGGAGGAAAGGAGCTACACCTTC TRBJ1-2 once TRBD1 TRBV5-1
CASVRSGLPTDTQYF TGTGCCAGCGTGAGGAGCGGGCTACCCACAGATACGCAGTATTTT TRBJ2-3 NA NA TRBV5-5
CASSLDPTGVSNQPQHF TGTGCCAGCAGCTTAGATCCGACAGGGGTCAGCAATCAGCCCCAGCATTTT TRBJ1-5 NA TRBD1 TRBV11-2
CASSKRDRGIETQYF TGCGCCAGCAGCAAGCGGGACAGGGGGATAGAGACCCAGTACTTC TRBJ2-5 NA TRBD1 TRBV4-3
CASSSETPRVGGYTF TGTGCCAGCAGCTCCGAAACCCCACGGGTTGGGGGCTACACCTTC TRBJ1-2 NA NA TRBV7-9